This section outlines one TCR beta chain sequence together with its context. A much larger clone is a single base away; this may be a read error. Unmatched junction bases numbered 14, after V lost 6 bases and J lost 4 bases. This CDR3 is 16 amino acids long. Germline V gene sequence: CDR1 SNHLY, CDR2 FYNNEI. The data are from a study of T cells in Graves' hyperthyroidism and ophthalmopathy. RNA transcripts gave rise to amplified TCR beta CDR3 regions. The HTBI set primed first-round TCR CDR3 RT-PCR. Each CDR3 protein gets one entry after TCRdb re-called the multiplex PCR reads with MiXCR. The repertoire holds roughly 530,000 distinct CDR3 sequences, with 17% as singletons.

The chain uses TRBV2 and TRBJ1-1; 7 bases are shared with TRBD1. The sequenced sample was blood. The TCR originated in a woman in her late teens or twenties with Graves' ophthalmopathy. The CDR3 here is CASSDSGRGGSTEAFF. DNA of the CDR3: TGTGCCAGCAGCGACTCCGGCAGGGGGGGTTCCACTGAAGCTTTCTTT. The entire variable domain, with the rest obtained from reference TRBV2 and TRBJ1-1, is as follows: EPEVTQTPSHQVTQMGQEVILRCVPISNHLYFYWYRQILGQKVEFLVSFYNNEISEKSEIFDDQFSVERPDGSNFTLKIRSTKLEDSAMYFCASSDSGRGGSTEAFFGQGTRLTVV.